This section outlines one TCR beta chain sequence together with its context. The antigen is not known. The sample belongs to a study of cytomegalovirus exposure and HLA in healthy donors. The study's findings and limits: Researchers reported in a later analysis that common viral pathogens appeared linked to several top clusters.

The donors comprised healthy bone marrow donors. PCR primers comprised 60 Vbeta and 13 Jbeta primers. Using immunoSEQ multiplex PCR, the repertoire was profiled, and TCRdb retains in-frame clones only, with some absent. Of about 100,000 clones detected, roughly 71% appear once; the ten largest clones hold about a tenth. Germline V gives CDR1 SGHAT, CDR2 FQNNGV. After removal of 1 base from V and 3 bases from J, the junction contained 2 bases not matched to a gene. CDR3 length: 15 amino acids. V is TRBV11-2 and J is TRBJ1-3; TRBD1 aligns across 8 bases. This sequence was found in a man between 40 and 49 years old in good health and CMV-seropositive. Material for sequencing was PBMCs. The CDR3 loop reads CASSLAGTGGNTIYF. The CDR3 DNA is TGTGCCAGCAGCTTAGCCGGGACAGGTGGAAACACCATATATTTT.